These 27 T cell receptor beta chains share one sample of origin, sequenced in a study of T cell responses to AZD1222 COVID-19 vaccine. TCRdb's copy holds only in-frame clones and misses some; the assay was immunoSEQ multiplex PCR. The data show about 83,000 clones, 91% seen once. This material consisted of peripheral blood, taken 28 days after the second AZD1222 dose. These receptors came from an adult who received the AZD1222 COVID-19 vaccine.

V gene TRBV19 combines with J gene TRBJ2-1; 7 nucleotides align to TRBD1. Trimming cost V 6 bases and J 5 bases; bases outside gene matches: 7. Germline V gene data show CDR1 as LNHDA and CDR2 as SQIVND (reference sequence). The CDR3 consists of 14 residues. The DNA for the CDR3 is TGTGCCAGTAGAAGGGACAGTGGAAACAATGAGCAGTTCTTC. Translation: CASRRDSGNNEQFF.

The chain employs TRBV28 and TRBJ1-2, with D unresolved. CDR3 length: 15 residues. V lost 6 bases and J 1 base, leaving 15 bases between the germline ends. Germline V gene data show CDR1 as MDHEN and CDR2 as SYDVKM. The CDR3, as DNA: TGTGCCAGCAGCACCCCCGACCGGTATAACTATGGCTACACCTTC. The encoded protein is CASSTPDRYNYGYTF.

The rearrangement uses TRBV5-5 and TRBJ1-6; 8 bases map to TRBD1. Germline V gives CDR1 SGHKS, CDR2 YYEKEE (reference sequence). Trimming at V came to 2 bases and at J to 10 bases, leaving 5 bases not matched to a gene. This CDR3 is 14 amino acids long. The CDR3 DNA sequence: TGTGCCAGCAGCTTAACAGGGGGAGGCTCACCCCTCCACTTT. It yields the protein CASSLTGGGSPLHF.

V gene TRBV21-1 combines with J gene TRBJ2-1; the tabulated D call, TRBD2, remains unverified against the DNA. TRBV21-1 is noted as a pseudogene. This CDR3 spans 18 amino acids. The CDR3 sequence is CASSKGEASGSFYNEQFF. CDR3 DNA: TGTGCCAGCAGCAAAGGTGAGGCTAGCGGGAGTTTCTACAATGAGCAGTTCTTC.

V is TRBV7-9 and J is TRBJ1-2; D may be TRBD1 (5 bases). The CDR3 contains 14 residues. V shed 5 bases and J shed 8 bases, with 18 bases lying between them. The germline CDR1 and CDR2 sequences are SEHNR and FQNEAQ (reference sequence). The CDR3 sequence is CASSPLRDAGGYTF. CDR3 nucleotide sequence: TGTGCCAGCAGCCCGCTCCGGGACGCTGGGGGCTACACCTTC.

The chain is built from TRBV2 and TRBJ2-1, with D possibly TRBD1 on 6 matching bases. This CDR3 contains 11 residues. The germline V and J ends were trimmed by 5 bases and 13 bases, with 12 bases remaining between them. Per the germline V gene, CDR1 is SNHLY and CDR2 is FYNNEI. The CDR3 protein is CASSYQQGQFF. The CDR3 nucleotides read TGTGCCAGCAGTTATCAACAGGGACAGTTCTTC.

The chain employs TRBV4-2 and TRBJ2-1; 7 bases map to TRBD1. The germline V gene encodes CDR1 LGHNA and CDR2 YNFKEQ. J lost 2 bases, V lost 7 bases, and 5 bases had no gene match. The CDR3 runs to 14 residues. CDR3 coding DNA: TGTGCCAGCACCCCTGACAGGGCCTACAATGAGCAGTTCTTC. Translated, it gives CASTPDRAYNEQFF.

This rearrangement joins TRBV7-3 to TRBJ2-3; 10 bases are a match to TRBD2. With 6 bases clipped from V and 4 bases from J, the junction kept 10 bases outside the gene matches. The germline gives CDR1 SGHTA, CDR2 FQGTGA. The CDR3 is 16 amino acids. In DNA form, the CDR3 reads TGTGCCAGCAGGCGAGGGCCCAGCGGGAGGGCAGATACGCAGTATTTT. It encodes CASRRGPSGRADTQYF.

The V and J genes are TRBV25-1 and TRBJ1-1; D gene ambiguous. CDR1 is MGHDK and CDR2 is SYGVNS in the germline V gene. There are 16 residues in the CDR3. Trimming cost V 4 bases and J 2 bases, with 17 bases left between them. DNA for the CDR3: TGTGCCAGCAGTGCGAATTCTTACACGGCTAACACTGAAGCTTTCTTT. This codes for CASSANSYTANTEAFF.

The chain carries TRBV28 and TRBJ1-3; D remains ambiguous. Germline assignment: CDR1 MDHEN and CDR2 SYDVKM. The ends were cut back, 2 bases at V and 0 bases at J, with 8 bases in the middle. The CDR3 is 15 amino acids. The CDR3 loop reads CASSLVISSGNTIYF. CDR3 bases: TGTGCCAGCAGTTTAGTGATATCCTCTGGAAACACCATATATTTT.

The V gene is TRBV3-1 (or the pseudogene TRBV3-2), the J gene TRBJ2-1; 10 bases match TRBD2. Germline CDR1 is LGHDT and CDR2 is YNNKEL (reference sequence). This CDR3 spans 16 amino acids. After removal of 2 bases from V and 9 bases from J, the junction contained 10 bases not matched to a gene. CDR3 protein: CASSQTRASGSGEQFF. Written as DNA, the CDR3 is TGTGCCAGCAGCCAAACCAGGGCTAGCGGGAGTGGTGAGCAGTTCTTC.

The chain recombines TRBV5-4 with TRBJ1-1; D is possibly TRBD1 (5 bases). V gave up 5 bases and J gave up 0 bases, with 8 bases separating them. Germline loops: CDR1 SGHNT, CDR2 YYREEE (reference sequence). The CDR3 length is 13 residues. The CDR3 bases are TGTGCCAGCAGGCAGACAGTGAACACTGAAGCTTTCTTT. Its translation: CASRQTVNTEAFF.

The CDR3 loop reads CASSFRSRGVDTQYF. DNA of the CDR3: TGCGCCAGCAGCTTCAGGAGTCGGGGGGTGGATACGCAGTATTTT. V usage is TRBV5-1 and J usage is TRBJ2-3; 7 bases match TRBD2. Trimming took 2 bases from V and 6 from J; bases not matched to a gene: 9. Per germline, CDR1 SGHRS and CDR2 YFSETQ. The CDR3 runs to 15 residues.

V is TRBV9 and J is TRBJ2-2; no firm D call. Germline CDR1 and CDR2: SGDLS and YYNGEE. This CDR3 is built from 12 residues. V lost 4 bases, J lost 1 base, and 2 bases lay in between. The DNA for the CDR3 is TGTGCCAGCAGCCTGAACACCGGGGAGCTGTTTTTT. Encoded protein: CASSLNTGELFF.

The chain uses TRBV5-1 and TRBJ1-4; D perhaps matches TRBD1 (5 bases). Germline V CDR1 and CDR2: SGHRS, YFSETQ. The CDR3 contains 14 residues. The ends were cut back, 3 bases at V and 6 bases at J, with 12 bases in the middle. The CDR3 DNA is TGCGCCAGCAGCTGGGCGGGGGATGATGAAAAACTGTTTTTT. Its translation is CASSWAGDDEKLFF.

V is TRBV29-1 and J is TRBJ2-5; no clear D gene. Per the germline V gene, CDR1 is SQVTM and CDR2 is ANQGSEA. Trimming shortened V by 2 bases and J by 5 bases, and 3 bases separated the two germline ends. CDR3 length: 10 amino acids. CDR3: CSVEWETQYF. In nucleotides, the CDR3 is TGCAGCGTTGAATGGGAGACCCAGTACTTC. Supplemented by reference TRBV29-1 and TRBJ2-5, the full variable domain reads SAVISQKPSRDICQRGTSLTIQCQVDSQVTMMFWYRQQPGQSLTLIATANQGSEATYESGFVIDKFPISRPNLTFSTLTVSNMSPEDSSIYLCSVEWETQYFGPGTRLLVL.

The V gene is TRBV10-2, the J gene TRBJ1-5; maybe TRBD1 (6 bases). The CDR3 is 15 amino acids. Germline CDR1 reads WSHSY; CDR2 reads SAAADI. V was pared by 2 bases and J by 0 bases, with 8 bases between. CDR3 coding DNA: TGCGCCAGCAGTGAGCAAGGGGGTAGCAATCAGCCCCAGCATTTT. This gives the protein CASSEQGGSNQPQHF.

The chain recombines TRBV28 with TRBJ2-7; 7 bases align to TRBD1. This CDR3 has 15 amino acids. Germline values: CDR1 MDHEN, CDR2 SYDVKM. Unmatched junction bases numbered 16, after V lost 7 bases and J lost 7 bases. CDR3 region: CASNGLTGIDGEQYF. In nucleotides, the CDR3 is TGTGCCAGCAACGGCCTGACAGGGATCGACGGGGAGCAGTACTTC.

CDR3 sequence (DNA): TGTGCCAGCAGCCAAGCTGGATGGCAGTTCTATGGCTACACCTTC. It yields the protein CASSQAGWQFYGYTF. The chain recombines TRBV14 with TRBJ1-2; D is unclear. CDR1 SGHDN and CDR2 FVKESK come from the germline V gene. CDR3 length equals 15 residues. V was cut by 1 base and J by 4 bases, with 13 bases left in between.

The V call is TRBV7-2, the J call TRBJ1-2; D gene uncertain. Per the germline V gene, CDR1 is SGHTA and CDR2 is FQGNSA. V was shortened by 3 bases and J by 0 bases, with 8 bases between the two germline ends. The CDR3 consists of 14 residues. Here the CDR3 reads CASSFEGPNYGYTF. CDR3 sequence (DNA): TGTGCCAGCAGCTTCGAGGGTCCTAACTATGGCTACACCTTC.

This clone was seen a single time. The rearrangement joins TRBV11-3 to TRBJ2-1; 8 positions match TRBD2. With 8 bases clipped from V and 6 bases from J, the junction kept 9 bases outside the gene matches. This CDR3 comprises 14 residues. CDR1 and CDR2 (germline): SGHNT, YENEEA. CDR3: CASSLAGMRNEQFF. CDR3 in DNA: TGTGCCAGCTCCTTAGCGGGAATGCGCAATGAGCAGTTCTTC.

The chain carries TRBV18 and TRBJ1-1; D unclear. From germline, CDR1 is KGHSH and CDR2 LQKENI. Deletions cut 9 bases from V and 0 bases from J, with 11 bases between. The CDR3 sequence is 13 residues long. The CDR3 loop reads CASSSTVNTEAFF. The CDR3 coding sequence is TGTGCCAGTTCCTCCACAGTGAACACTGAAGCTTTCTTT.

The chain uses TRBV12-5 and TRBJ1-1; unclear D gene. The CDR3 consists of 13 residues. Germline lookup yields CDR1 LGHNT and CDR2 FRNRAP. V dropped 3 bases and J dropped 1 base, with 6 bases sitting between them. The CDR3 region has the DNA TGTGCTAGTGGTTTCGACACGAACACTGAAGCTTTCTTT. Amino acids: CASGFDTNTEAFF.

This chain joins TRBV2 and TRBJ2-5; the match to TRBD1 covers 8 bases. The CDR3 consists of 14 residues. Trimming removed 6 bases from V and 4 bases from J; junction bases left unmatched: 7. Germline-derived CDR1 and CDR2 are SNHLY and FYNNEI. This chain's CDR3 is CASRGQGVRETQYF. CDR3 coding DNA: TGTGCCAGCAGAGGACAGGGTGTCCGAGAGACCCAGTACTTC.

The chain employs TRBV28 and TRBJ1-5; D unresolved. V lost 6 bases and J 0 bases, leaving 12 bases between the germline ends. The CDR3 loop spans 15 amino acids. Germline V gene data show CDR1 as MDHEN and CDR2 as SYDVKM. The CDR3 DNA follows: TGTGCCAGCAGCCCCGATACCTATAGCAATCAGCCCCAGCATTTT. Translation gives CASSPDTYSNQPQHF.

This clone has a handful of counts. The gene calls are TRBV28 and TRBJ1-1; perhaps TRBD1 as D (6 bases). Germline lookup yields CDR1 MDHEN and CDR2 SYDVKM. Deletions cut 6 bases from V and 3 bases from J, with 17 bases between. The CDR3 has 15 amino acids. CDR3: CASRETGGLYTEAFF. The CDR3 nucleotides read TGTGCCAGCAGGGAGACAGGCGGGCTATACACTGAAGCTTTCTTT.

The chain uses TRBV12-3 or TRBV12-4 and TRBJ2-1; D is unclear. The CDR3 is 10 residues long. V was clipped by 8 bases and J by 10 bases, with 9 bases between them. The chain's CDR3 is CASGRLEQFF. The CDR3 DNA reads as TGTGCCAGCGGAAGATTGGAGCAGTTCTTC.